This T cell receptor beta chain was sequenced in a study of identifying expanded T cells in peripheral blood. The CDR3 sequence is 16 residues long. CDR1 and CDR2 from the germline V gene are SQVTM and ANQGSEA. J was trimmed by 6 bases and V by 3 bases; bases with no gene match: 11. Notes on the study in general: Variance in clone template counts between roughly 2-week samples significantly increased with total template count across all healthy donors. About 1.2 clones differed between technical replicates, versus approximately 17 and 20 over time.

The data were produced by immunoSEQ multiplex PCR, yet TCRdb's version contains in-frame clones alone and is incomplete. The table shows under 150,000 clones, with approximately 86% occurring only once. For this clone: Antigen specificity is unknown.

The chain carries TRBV29-1 and TRBJ2-2, with 9 bases aligning to TRBD1. The clonotype comes from a person aged 18 to 75 in good health. Sequences were obtained from blood. The CDR3 protein is CSVEGPDRGEPGELFF. CDR3 in DNA: TGCAGCGTTGAGGGGCCGGACAGGGGTGAACCCGGGGAGCTGTTTTTT.